The T cell receptor (beta chain) described here comes from a study of response to subunit inactivated influenza vaccine. Germline CDR1 reads SQVTM; CDR2 reads ANQGSEA. The ends were cut back, 6 bases at V and 10 bases at J, with 18 bases in the middle. The CDR3 consists of 12 residues. TCRdb ran MiXCR on the RT-PCR reads and lists one entry per CDR3 protein. The sample carries roughly 500,000 distinct CDR3 sequences, approximately 20% recorded once. This clonotype was found a few times. In addition, the sample was reused for a study of T cells expressing NK-cell markers. In that study: cDNA encoding TCR beta was synthesized via 5'RACE template switching incorporating UMIs. Sorted CD3+CD56+NKG2C+, CD3+CD56+NKG2C- and CD3+CD56-NKG2C+ T cells supplied TCR beta repertoires. Most of the eight sequenced donors were HCMV-seropositive; one was seronegative. Sorting was restricted to alpha-beta TCR T cells by an anti-gamma-delta TCR antibody in several experiments. The same clonotypes also predominated in the CD3+CD56-NKG2C+ fraction of several donors.

The TCR originated in a man aged 50 to 59 who received an inactivated influenza vaccine. The sample consisted of CD4+ T cells sorted from PBMCs, taken roughly 13 days after vaccination. This sequence joins TRBV29-1 and TRBJ1-1; D is possibly TRBD1 (6 bases). The CDR3: CSVPGKGGVAFF. CDR3 bases: TGCAGCGTCCCGGGGAAAGGGGGAGTAGCTTTCTTT. Drawing the rest from reference TRBV29-1 and TRBJ1-1, the complete variable domain is SAVISQKPSRDICQRGTSLTIQCQVDSQVTMMFWYRQQPGQSLTLIATANQGSEATYESGFVIDKFPISRPNLTFSTLTVSNMSPEDSSIYLCSVPGKGGVAFFGQGTRLTVV.